This TCR beta chain came from a study of graft-versus-host responses after intestinal transplantation. For the study at large: Tacrolimus plus steroids were given to all recipients for roughly three years, preceded by anti-thymocyte globulin induction. Whole-study findings and limits: Peak GvH clone levels in circulation were associated with early post-transplant HvG declines. Marrow from the recipient contained GvH clones, some of which had appeared first in ileum or blood. Allografts of patients with graft-donor T cell macrochimerism showed high graft-versus-host to host-versus-graft clone ratios.

Clones were read by immunoSEQ multiplex PCR, and TCRdb kept only the in-frame ones, dropping some. The table shows fewer than 95,000 clones, with 85% to 95% occurring only once. Looked up from germline, CDR1 is SGDLS and CDR2 is YYNGEE. The CDR3 length is 14 residues. V was pared by 3 bases and J by 5 bases, with 6 bases of the junction left unmatched. On this clone: Its specificity is unknown.

Source: unstimulated CD8+ T cells sorted from spleen or lymph node cells, taken before intestinal transplant. This sequence originates from a human donor who received an intestinal transplant. The J gene is TRBJ2-5, the V gene TRBV9; 8 positions match TRBD1. CDR3 sequence: CASSEGQERETQYF. CDR3 sequence (DNA): TGTGCCAGCAGCGAGGGACAGGAGAGGGAGACCCAGTACTTC. The whole variable domain, filled in from reference TRBV9 and TRBJ2-5, reads DSGVTQTPKHLITATGQRVTLRCSPRSGDLSVYWYQQSLDQGLQFLIQYYNGEERAKGNILERFSAQQFPDLHSELNLSSLELGDSALYFCASSEGQERETQYFGPGTRLLVL.